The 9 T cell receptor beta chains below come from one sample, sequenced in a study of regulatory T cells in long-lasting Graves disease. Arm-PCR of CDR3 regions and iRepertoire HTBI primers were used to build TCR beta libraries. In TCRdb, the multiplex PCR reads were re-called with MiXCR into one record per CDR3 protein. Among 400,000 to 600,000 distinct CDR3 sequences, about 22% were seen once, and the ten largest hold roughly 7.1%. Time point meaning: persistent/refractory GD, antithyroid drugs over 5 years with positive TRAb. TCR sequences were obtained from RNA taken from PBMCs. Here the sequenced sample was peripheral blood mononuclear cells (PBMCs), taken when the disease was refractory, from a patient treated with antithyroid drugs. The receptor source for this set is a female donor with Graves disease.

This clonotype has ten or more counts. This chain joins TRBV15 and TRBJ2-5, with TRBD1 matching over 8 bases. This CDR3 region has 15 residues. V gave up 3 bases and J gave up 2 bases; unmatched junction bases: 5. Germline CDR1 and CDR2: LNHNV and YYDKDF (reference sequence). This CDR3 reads CATSRDWDRQETQYF. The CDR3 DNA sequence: TGTGCCACCAGCAGGGACTGGGACAGGCAAGAGACCCAGTACTTC.

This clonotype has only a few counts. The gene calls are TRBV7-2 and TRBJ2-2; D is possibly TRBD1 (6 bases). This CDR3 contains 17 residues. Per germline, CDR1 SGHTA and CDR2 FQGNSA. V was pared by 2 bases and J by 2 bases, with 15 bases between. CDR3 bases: TGTGCCAGCAGCTTATTTTGGGCAGGGGCAAACACCGGGGAGCTGTTTTTT. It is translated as CASSLFWAGANTGELFF. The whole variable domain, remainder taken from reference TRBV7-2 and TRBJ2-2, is GAGVSQSPSNKVTEKGKDVELRCDPISGHTALYWYRQSLGQGLEFLIYFQGNSAPDKSGLPSDRFSAERTGGSVSTLTIQRTQQEDSAVYLCASSLFWAGANTGELFFGEGSRLTVL.

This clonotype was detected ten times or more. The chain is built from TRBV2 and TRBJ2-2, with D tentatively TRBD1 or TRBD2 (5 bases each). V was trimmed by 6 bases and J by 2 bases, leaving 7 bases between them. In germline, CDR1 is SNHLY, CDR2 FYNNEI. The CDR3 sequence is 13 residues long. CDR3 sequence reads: CASSGTNTGELFF. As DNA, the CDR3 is TGTGCCAGCAGCGGGACCAACACCGGGGAGCTGTTTTTT.

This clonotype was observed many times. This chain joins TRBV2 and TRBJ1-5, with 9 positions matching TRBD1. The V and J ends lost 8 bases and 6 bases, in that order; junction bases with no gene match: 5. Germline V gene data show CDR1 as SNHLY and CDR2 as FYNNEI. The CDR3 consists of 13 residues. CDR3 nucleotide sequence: TGTGCCAGCGGACAGGGGTTAAGTCAGCCCCAGCATTTT. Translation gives CASGQGLSQPQHF.

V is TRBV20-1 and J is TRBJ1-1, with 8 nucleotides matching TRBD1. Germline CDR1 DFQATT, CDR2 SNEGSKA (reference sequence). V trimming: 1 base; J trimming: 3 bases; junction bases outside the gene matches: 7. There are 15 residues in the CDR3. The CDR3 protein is CSARVAGGWDTEAFF. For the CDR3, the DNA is TGCAGTGCTAGAGTGGCAGGGGGCTGGGACACTGAAGCTTTCTTT.

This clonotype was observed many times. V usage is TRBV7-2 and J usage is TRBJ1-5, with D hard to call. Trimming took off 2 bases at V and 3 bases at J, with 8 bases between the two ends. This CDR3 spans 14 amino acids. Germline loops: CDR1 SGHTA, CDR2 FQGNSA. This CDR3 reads CASSLNPLNQPQHF. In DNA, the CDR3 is TGTGCCAGCAGCTTAAACCCCCTCAATCAGCCCCAGCATTTT.

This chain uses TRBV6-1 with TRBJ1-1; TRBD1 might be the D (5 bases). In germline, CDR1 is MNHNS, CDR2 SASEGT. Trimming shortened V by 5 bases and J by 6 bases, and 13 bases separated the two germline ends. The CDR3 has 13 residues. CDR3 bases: TGTGCCAGCAGTCCAGGGTCTGCCCCTGAAGCTTTCTTT. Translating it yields CASSPGSAPEAFF.

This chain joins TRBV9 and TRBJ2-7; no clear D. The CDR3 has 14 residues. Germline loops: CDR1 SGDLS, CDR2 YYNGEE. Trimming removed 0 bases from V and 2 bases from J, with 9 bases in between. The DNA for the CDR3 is TGTGCCAGCAGCGTAGCGGCCTTACCCTACGAGCAGTACTTC. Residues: CASSVAALPYEQYF.

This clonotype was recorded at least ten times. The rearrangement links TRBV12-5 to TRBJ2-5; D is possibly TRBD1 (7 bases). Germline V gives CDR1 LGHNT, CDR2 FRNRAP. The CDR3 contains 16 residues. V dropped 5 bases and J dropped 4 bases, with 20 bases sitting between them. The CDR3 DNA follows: TGTGCTAGTGGTCTGCGGGCAGGGGGGCAGGGAGAGACCCAGTACTTC. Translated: CASGLRAGGQGETQYF.